Detailed here is one TCR beta chain. Antigen: not known. TCRdb itself ran the reads through MiXCR, one entry per CDR3 protein. Of 490,000 or so distinct CDR3 sequences listed, around 11% are singletons. The source of the sample is a study of T cell repertoires in cytomegalovirus infection. Study overall: CMV infection plus the matching HLA type was flagged by public TCR beta signatures. The study, taken as a whole, reports: HLA-C-restricted CMV-specific TCR beta clonotypes prevailed in the ex vivo response. Carriers of CMV and the relevant HLA type were discriminated by public TCR beta frequency.

CDR1 and CDR2 from the germline V gene are SGHDN and FVKESK. V shed 0 bases and J shed 7 bases, with 21 bases lying between them. CDR3 length: 18 amino acids. This receptor was taken from a human donor in good health (CMV status not recorded). Some clones in this sample may be carry-over from other donors' samples. The sample was PBMCs. This chain uses TRBV14 with TRBJ1-4, with D possibly matching TRBD1 (6 bases). CDR3 loop: CASSQEQGPAKPGEKLFF. The CDR3 DNA reads TGTGCCAGCAGCCAAGAACAGGGACCTGCCAAACCGGGTGAAAAACTGTTTTTT.